The TCR beta chain described here comes from a study of cytomegalovirus exposure and HLA in healthy donors. V dropped 5 bases and J dropped 0 bases, with 6 bases sitting between them. Germline CDR1 is SGHNT and CDR2 is YYREEE (reference sequence). CDR3 size: 14 residues. The primer mix had 60 Vbeta and 13 Jbeta primers. TCRdb's copy holds only in-frame clones and misses some; the assay was immunoSEQ multiplex PCR. The sample contains some 170,000 clones, approximately 72% of which appear only once. The chain joins TRBV5-4 to TRBJ2-6; a weak D match, TRBD2 (5 bases). Source material: PBMCs. This TCR came from a human donor in good health. CDR3 in amino acids: CASRRASGANVLTF. Written as DNA, the CDR3 is TGTGCCAGCAGGCGGGCCTCTGGGGCCAACGTCCTGACTTTC.